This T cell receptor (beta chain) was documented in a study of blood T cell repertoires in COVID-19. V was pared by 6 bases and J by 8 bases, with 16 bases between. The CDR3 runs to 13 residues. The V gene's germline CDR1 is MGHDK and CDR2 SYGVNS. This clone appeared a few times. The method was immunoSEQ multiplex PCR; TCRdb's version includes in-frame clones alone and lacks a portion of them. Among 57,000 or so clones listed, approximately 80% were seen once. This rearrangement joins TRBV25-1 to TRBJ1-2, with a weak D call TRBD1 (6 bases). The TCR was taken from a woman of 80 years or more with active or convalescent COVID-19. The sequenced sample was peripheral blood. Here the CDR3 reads CASSPRGATGYTF. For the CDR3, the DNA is TGTGCCAGCAGCCCTCGGGGGGCTACCGGCTACACCTTC.